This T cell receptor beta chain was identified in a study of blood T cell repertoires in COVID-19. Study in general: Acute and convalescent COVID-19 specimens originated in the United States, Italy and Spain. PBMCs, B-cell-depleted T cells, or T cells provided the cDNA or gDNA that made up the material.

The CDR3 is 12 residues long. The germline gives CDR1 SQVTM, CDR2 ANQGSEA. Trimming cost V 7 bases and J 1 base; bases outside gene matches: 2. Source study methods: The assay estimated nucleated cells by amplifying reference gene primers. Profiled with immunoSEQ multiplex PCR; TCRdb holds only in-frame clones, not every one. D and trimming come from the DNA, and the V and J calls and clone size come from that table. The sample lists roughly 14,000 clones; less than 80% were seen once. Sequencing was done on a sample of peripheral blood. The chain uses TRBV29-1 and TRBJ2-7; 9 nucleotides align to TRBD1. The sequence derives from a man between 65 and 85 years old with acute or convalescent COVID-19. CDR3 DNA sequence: TGCAGCGCGGGACAGGGTTCCTACGAGCAGTACTTC. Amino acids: CSAGQGSYEQYF.